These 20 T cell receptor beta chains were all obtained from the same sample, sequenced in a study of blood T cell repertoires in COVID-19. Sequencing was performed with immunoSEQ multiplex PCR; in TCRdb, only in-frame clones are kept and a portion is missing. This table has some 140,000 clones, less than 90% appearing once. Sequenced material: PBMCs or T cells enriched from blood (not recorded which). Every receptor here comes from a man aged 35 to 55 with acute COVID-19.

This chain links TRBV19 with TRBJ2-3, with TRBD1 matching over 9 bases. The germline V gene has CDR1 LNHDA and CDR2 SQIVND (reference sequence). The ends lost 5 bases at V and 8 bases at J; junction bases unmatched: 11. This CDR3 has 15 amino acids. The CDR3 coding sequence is TGTGCCAGTAGTTTACCGGGACAGGGACCCTCTACGCAGTATTTT. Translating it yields CASSLPGQGPSTQYF.

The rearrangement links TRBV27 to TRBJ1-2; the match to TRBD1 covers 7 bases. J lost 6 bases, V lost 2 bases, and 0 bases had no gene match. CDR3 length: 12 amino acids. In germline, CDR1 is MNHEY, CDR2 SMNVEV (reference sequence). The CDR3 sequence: CASSLGTDGYTF. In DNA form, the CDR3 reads TGTGCCAGCAGTTTAGGGACAGATGGCTACACCTTC.

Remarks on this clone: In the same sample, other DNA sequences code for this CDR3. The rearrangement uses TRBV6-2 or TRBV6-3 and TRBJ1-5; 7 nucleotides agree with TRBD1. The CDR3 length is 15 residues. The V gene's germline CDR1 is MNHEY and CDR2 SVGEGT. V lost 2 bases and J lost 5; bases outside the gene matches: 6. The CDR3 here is CASSYRGRGDQPQHF. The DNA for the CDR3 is TGTGCCAGCAGTTACAGGGGGCGCGGCGATCAGCCCCAGCATTTT.

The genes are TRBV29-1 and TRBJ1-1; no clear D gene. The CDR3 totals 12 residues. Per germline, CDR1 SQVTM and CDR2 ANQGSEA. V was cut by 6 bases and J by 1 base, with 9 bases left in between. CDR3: CSVRFENTEAFF. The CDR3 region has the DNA TGCAGCGTCAGATTCGAGAACACTGAAGCTTTCTTT. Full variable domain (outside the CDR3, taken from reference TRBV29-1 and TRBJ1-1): SAVISQKPSRDICQRGTSLTIQCQVDSQVTMMFWYRQQPGQSLTLIATANQGSEATYESGFVIDKFPISRPNLTFSTLTVSNMSPEDSSIYLCSVRFENTEAFFGQGTRLTVV.

Written as DNA, the CDR3 is TGTGCCAGCAGCCGCGGCGGTGGAAACACCATATATTTT. Its translation is CASSRGGGNTIYF. The chain employs TRBV5-4 and TRBJ1-3; D is undetermined. The CDR3 is made up of 13 amino acids. CDR1 is SGHNT, CDR2 YYREEE, per germline (reference sequence). The ends were cut back, 4 bases at V and 3 bases at J, with 8 bases in the middle.

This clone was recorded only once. The CDR3 here is CASSPGGSANTEAFF. In DNA form, the CDR3 reads TGTGCCAGCAGTCCAGGGGGCTCGGCGAACACTGAAGCTTTCTTT. The chain is built from TRBV28 and TRBJ1-1; TRBD1 matches 8 bases. The CDR3 has 15 residues. The germline CDR1 and CDR2 sequences are MDHEN and SYDVKM. J was trimmed by 1 base and V by 5 bases; bases with no gene match: 6.

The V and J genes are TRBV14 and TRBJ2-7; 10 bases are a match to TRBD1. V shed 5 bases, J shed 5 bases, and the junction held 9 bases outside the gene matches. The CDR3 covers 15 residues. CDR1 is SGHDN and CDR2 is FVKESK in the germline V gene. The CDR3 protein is CASSERDRGRNEQYF. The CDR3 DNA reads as TGTGCCAGCAGCGAGCGGGACAGGGGCCGGAACGAGCAGTACTTC.

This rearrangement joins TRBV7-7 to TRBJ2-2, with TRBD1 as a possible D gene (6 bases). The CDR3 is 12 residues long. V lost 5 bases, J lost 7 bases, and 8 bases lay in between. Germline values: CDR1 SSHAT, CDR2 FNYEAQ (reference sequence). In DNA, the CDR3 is TGTGCCAGCAGCGCAGGGGTCGGGGAGCTGTTTTTT. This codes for CASSAGVGELFF.

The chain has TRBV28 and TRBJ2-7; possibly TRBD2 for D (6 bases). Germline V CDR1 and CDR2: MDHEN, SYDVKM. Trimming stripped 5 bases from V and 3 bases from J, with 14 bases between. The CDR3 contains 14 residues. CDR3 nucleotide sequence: TGTGCCAGCAGTATTCCTGGACTACTCTACGAGCAGTACTTC. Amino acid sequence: CASSIPGLLYEQYF.

The chain's CDR3 is CASSQGLAEQFF. CDR3 coding DNA: TGTGCCAGCAGCCAGGGACTAGCTGAGCAGTTCTTC. The gene calls are TRBV5-5 and TRBJ2-1, with 9 bases fitting TRBD2. V trimming: 4 bases; J trimming: 9 bases; junction bases outside the gene matches: 2. In germline, CDR1 is SGHKS, CDR2 YYEKEE (reference sequence). The CDR3 has 12 residues.

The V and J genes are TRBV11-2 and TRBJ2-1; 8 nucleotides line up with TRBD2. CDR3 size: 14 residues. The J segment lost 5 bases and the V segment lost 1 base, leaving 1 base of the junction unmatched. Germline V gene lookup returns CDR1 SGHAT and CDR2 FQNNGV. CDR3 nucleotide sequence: TGTGCCAGCAGCTTAGCGGGAGGGAACAATGAGCAGTTCTTC. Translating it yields CASSLAGGNNEQFF.

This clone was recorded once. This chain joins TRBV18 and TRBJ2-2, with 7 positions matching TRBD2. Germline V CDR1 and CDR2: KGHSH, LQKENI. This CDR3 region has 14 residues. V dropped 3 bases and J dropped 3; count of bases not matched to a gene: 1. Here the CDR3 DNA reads TGTGCCAGCTCACCGAGCGGGGACACCGGGGAGCTGTTTTTT. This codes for CASSPSGDTGELFF.

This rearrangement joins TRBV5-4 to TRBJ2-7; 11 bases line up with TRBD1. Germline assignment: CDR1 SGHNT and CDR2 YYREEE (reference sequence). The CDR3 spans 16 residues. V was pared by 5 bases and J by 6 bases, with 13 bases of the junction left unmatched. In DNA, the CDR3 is TGTGCCAGCAGTCACGGCCAGGGGACAGGGGGATCCGAGCAGTACTTC. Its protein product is CASSHGQGTGGSEQYF.

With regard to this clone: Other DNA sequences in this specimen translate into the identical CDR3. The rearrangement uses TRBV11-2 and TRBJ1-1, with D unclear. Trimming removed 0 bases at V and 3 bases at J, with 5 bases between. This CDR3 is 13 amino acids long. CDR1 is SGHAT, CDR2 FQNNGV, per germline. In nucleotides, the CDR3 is TGTGCCAGCAGCTTAGATAGAGACACTGAAGCTTTCTTT. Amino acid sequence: CASSLDRDTEAFF.

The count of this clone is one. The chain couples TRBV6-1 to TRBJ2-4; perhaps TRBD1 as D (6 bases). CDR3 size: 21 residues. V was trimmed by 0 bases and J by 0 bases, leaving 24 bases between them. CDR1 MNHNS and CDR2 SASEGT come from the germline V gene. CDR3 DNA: TGTGCCAGCAGTGAAGCGCTTTACGCCCCCCTACAGGGATTAGCCAAAAACATTCAGTACTTC. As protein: CASSEALYAPLQGLAKNIQYF.

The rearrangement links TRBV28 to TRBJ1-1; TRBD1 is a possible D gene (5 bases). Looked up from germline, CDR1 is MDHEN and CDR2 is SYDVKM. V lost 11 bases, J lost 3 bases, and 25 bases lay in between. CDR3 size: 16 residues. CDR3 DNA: TGTGCCCCCAAAGGGGTACGAGTGGGCTGGTACACTGAAGCTTTCTTT. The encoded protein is CAPKGVRVGWYTEAFF.

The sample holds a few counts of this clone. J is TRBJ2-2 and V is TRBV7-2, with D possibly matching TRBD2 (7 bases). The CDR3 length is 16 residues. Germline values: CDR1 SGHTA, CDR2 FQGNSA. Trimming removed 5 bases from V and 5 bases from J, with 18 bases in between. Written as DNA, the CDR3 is TGTGCCAGCAGCCGCCTCGAGGGAGGGGGAACCGGGGAGCTGTTTTTT. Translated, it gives CASSRLEGGGTGELFF.

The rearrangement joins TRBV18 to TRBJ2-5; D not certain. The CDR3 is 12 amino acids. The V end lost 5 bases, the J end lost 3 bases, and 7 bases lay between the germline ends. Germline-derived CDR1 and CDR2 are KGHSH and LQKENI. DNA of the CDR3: TGTGCCAGCTCAGGAGAGGAAGAGACCCAGTACTTC. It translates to CASSGEEETQYF. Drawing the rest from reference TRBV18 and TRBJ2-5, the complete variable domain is NAGVMQNPRHLVRRRGQEARLRCSPMKGHSHVYWYRQLPEEGLKFMVYLQKENIIDESGMPKERFSAEFPKEGPSILRIQQVVRGDSAAYFCASSGEEETQYFGPGTRLLVL.

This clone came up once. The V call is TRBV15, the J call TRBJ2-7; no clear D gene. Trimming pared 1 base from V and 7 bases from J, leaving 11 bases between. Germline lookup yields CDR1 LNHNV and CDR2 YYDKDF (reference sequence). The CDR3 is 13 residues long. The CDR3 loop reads CATSRAPGEEQYF. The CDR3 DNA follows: TGTGCCACCAGCAGAGCGCCAGGTGAGGAGCAGTACTTC.

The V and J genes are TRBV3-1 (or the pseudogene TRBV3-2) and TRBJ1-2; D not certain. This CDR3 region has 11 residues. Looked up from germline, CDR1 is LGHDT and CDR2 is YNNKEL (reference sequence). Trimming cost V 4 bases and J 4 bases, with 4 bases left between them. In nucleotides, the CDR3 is TGTGCCAGCAGCCGGAGCTATGGCTACACCTTC. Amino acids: CASSRSYGYTF.